This T cell receptor (beta chain) was captured by sequencing in a study of Graves' ophthalmopathy and Graves' hyperthyroidism. From RNA, the CDR3 regions of TCR beta chains were amplified and sequenced. The authors performed first-round RT-PCR with HTBI primers and then a second-round multiplex PCR. TCRdb passed the multiplex PCR reads through MiXCR, listing each CDR3 protein once. The sample includes 500,000 to 800,000 distinct CDR3 sequences, about 40% seen only once; the top ten take over 2.5%. Trimming took 1 base from V and 7 from J, leaving 23 bases between them. CDR3 length equals 17 residues. The germline CDR1 and CDR2 sequences are SGHTA and FQGNSA. This clonotype was seen at least ten times.

The clonotype was recovered from an adult man with Graves' ophthalmopathy. The sequencing input was peripheral blood. J is TRBJ2-7 and V is TRBV7-2; no clear D. For the CDR3, the DNA is TGTGCCAGCAGCTTAGATATGGGGTCTTCGTGGAGTGGAGAGCAGTACTTC. It yields the protein CASSLDMGSSWSGEQYF.